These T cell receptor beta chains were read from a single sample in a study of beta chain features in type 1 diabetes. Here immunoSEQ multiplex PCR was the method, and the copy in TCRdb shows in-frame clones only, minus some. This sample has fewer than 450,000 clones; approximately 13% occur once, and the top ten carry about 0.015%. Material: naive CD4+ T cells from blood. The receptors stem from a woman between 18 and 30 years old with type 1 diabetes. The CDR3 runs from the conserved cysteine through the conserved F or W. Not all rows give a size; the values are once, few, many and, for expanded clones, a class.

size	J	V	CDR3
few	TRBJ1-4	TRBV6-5	CASRSQGEKLFF
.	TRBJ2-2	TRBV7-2	CASSPQGFSGELFF
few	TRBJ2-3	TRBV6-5	CASSSLVGMADTQYF
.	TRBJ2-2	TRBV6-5	CASSPPGVTGELFF
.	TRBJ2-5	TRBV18	CASSPQGFETQYF
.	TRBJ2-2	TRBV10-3	CATAGQGNTGELFF
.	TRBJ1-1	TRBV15	CATSRDRAPDTEAFF
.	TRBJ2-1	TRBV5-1	CASSLLRVHNEQFF
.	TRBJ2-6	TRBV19	CASSVLDRSGANVLTF
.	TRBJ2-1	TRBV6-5	CASSMYLSSYNEQFF
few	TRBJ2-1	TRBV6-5	CASRPLAGGYNEQFF
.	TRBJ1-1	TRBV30	CAWSTDRGNTEAFF
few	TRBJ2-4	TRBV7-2	CASSLTGAKNIQYF
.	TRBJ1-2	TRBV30	CAWNDREKPTF
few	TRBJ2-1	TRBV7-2	CASSPPGLAGGYNEQFF
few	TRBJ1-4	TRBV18	CASSPGEGSNEKLFF
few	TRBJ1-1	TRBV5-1	CASSLSGQGYTEAFF
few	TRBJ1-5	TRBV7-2	CASSLARGGYQPQHF
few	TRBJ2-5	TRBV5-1	CASSLETGSLRTQYF
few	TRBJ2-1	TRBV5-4	CASSLAPDRGSNEQFF
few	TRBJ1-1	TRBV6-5	CASSYSRGGDTEAFF
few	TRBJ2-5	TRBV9	CASSARTGGETQYF
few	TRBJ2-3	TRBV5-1	CASSLAGTGRTDTQYF
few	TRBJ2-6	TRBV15	CATSQYMAGANVLTF
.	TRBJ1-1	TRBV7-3	CASSSTGFTEAFF
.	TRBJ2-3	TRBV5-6	CASKGSTDTQYF
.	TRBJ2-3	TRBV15	CATSRDSLADTQYF
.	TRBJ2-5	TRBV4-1	CASSQGAREGRETQYF
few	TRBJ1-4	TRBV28	CASRGGMNEKLFF
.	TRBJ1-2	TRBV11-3	CASSLGDRRNYGYTF
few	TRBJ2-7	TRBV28	CASSPGGLYEQYF
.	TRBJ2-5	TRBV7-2	CASRVAGGETQYF
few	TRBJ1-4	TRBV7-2	CASSWRQGGEKLFF
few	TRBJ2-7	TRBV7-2	CASSLGTGYEQYF
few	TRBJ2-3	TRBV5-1	CASSLGTSGRTDTQYF
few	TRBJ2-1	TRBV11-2	CASSLGAGLSREQFF
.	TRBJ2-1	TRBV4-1	CASSPGLAGGKSYEQFF
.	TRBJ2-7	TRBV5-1	CASSLDPGGGYEQYF
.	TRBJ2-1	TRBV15	CATSRDGRGGSYNEQFF
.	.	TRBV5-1	CASSLALPREGYEQYF
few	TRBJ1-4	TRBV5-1	CASSLTGEKLFF
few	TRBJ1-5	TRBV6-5	CASGQTGVGDQPQHF
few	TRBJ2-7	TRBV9	CASSVTSGTGEQYF
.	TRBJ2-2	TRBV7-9	CASSLAAGELFF
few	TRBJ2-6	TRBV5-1	CASRRLEAGANVLTF
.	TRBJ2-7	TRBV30	CAWSIQNYRGEQYF
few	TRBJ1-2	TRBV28	CASSGTGSYGYTF
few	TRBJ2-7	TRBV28	CASSIYLYEQYF
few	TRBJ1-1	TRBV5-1	CASSAGQGAGTEAFF
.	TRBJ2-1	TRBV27	CASRGSGRDEQFF
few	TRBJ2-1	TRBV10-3	CAISDRSLNNEQFF
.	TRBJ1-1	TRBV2	CASTERTGGTEAFF
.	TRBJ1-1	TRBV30	CALTKNRVPGNTEAFF